The clone carrying this T cell receptor beta chain was counted only a few times. Libraries of TCR beta came from quantitative 5'-RACE with molecular barcodes. TCRdb re-derived calls from the 5' RACE reads in MiXCR, one entry per CDR3 protein. This table holds about 240,000 distinct CDR3 sequences, 7.5% to 9% found once. These data originate in a study of CD8 T cells in ankylosing spondylitis. Trimming cost V 5 bases and J 11 bases, with 26 bases left between them. The CDR3 runs to 16 residues. Germline V gene lookup returns CDR1 SGHTS and CDR2 YDEGEE. The chain uses TRBV5-8 and TRBJ1-5, with D possibly TRBD1 on 6 matching bases. The sequence was obtained from a male donor with ankylosing spondylitis or in good health (not recorded which). Sequencing was carried out using blood, either unsorted or a sorted T cell fraction (not recorded which). The CDR3 here is CASSPGDGVPNWAQHF. Here the CDR3 DNA reads TGTGCCAGCAGTCCAGGGGACGGTGTTCCAAATTGGGCCCAGCATTTT.